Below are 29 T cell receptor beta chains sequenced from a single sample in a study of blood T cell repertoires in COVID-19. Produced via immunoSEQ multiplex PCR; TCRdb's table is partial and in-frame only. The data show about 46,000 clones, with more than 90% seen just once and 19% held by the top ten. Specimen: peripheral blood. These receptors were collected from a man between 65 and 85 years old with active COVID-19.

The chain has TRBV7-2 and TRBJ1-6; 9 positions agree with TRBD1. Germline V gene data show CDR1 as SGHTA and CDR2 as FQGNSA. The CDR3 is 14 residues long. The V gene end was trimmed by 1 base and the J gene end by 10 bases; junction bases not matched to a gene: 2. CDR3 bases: TGTGCCAGCAGCTTAGGACAGGGGGGATCACCCCTCCACTTT. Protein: CASSLGQGGSPLHF.

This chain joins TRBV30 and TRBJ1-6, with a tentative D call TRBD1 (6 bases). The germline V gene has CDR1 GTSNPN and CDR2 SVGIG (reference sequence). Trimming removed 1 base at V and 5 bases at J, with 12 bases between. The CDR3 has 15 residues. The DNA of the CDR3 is TGTGCCTGGAGTGGCCAAACAGGGAATAATTCACCCCTCCACTTT. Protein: CAWSGQTGNNSPLHF.

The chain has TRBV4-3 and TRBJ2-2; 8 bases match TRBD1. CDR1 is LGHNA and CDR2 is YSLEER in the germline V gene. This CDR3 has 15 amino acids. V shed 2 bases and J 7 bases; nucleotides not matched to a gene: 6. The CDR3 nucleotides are TGCGCCAGCAGCCAACGGGACAGGTCAATCGGGGAGCTGTTTTTT. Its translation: CASSQRDRSIGELFF.

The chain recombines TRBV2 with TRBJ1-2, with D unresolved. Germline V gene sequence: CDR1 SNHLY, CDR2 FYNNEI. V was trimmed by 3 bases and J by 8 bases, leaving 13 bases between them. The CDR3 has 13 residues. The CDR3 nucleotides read TGTGCCAGCAGTGACACACGGGAGAAAGGCTACACCTTC. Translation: CASSDTREKGYTF.

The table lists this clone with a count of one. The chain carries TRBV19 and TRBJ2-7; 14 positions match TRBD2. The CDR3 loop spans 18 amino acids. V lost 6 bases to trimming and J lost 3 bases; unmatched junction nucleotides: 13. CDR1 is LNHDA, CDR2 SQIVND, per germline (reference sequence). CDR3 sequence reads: CASSPMGGTSGSLYEQYF. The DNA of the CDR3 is TGTGCCAGTAGCCCTATGGGGGGGACTAGCGGGAGTCTCTACGAGCAGTACTTC.

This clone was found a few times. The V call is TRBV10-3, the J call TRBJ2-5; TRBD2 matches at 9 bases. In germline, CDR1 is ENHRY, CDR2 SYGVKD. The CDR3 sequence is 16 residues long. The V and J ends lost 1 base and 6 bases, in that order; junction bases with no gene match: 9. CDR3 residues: CAISEWGSGSGQTQYF. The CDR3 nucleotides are TGTGCCATCAGTGAGTGGGGTAGCGGGAGCGGGCAGACCCAGTACTTC.

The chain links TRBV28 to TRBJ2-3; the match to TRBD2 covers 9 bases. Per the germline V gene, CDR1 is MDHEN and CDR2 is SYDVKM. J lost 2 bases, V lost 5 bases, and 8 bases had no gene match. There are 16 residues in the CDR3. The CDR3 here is CASSLLSGRDTDTQYF. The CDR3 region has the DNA TGTGCCAGCAGTCTCCTTAGCGGGAGAGACACAGATACGCAGTATTTT.

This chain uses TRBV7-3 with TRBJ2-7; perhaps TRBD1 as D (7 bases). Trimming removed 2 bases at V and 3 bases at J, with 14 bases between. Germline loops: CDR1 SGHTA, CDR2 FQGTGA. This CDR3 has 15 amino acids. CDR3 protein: CASSLGGTVGYEQYF. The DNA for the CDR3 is TGTGCCAGCAGCTTAGGCGGGACAGTTGGCTACGAGCAGTACTTC.

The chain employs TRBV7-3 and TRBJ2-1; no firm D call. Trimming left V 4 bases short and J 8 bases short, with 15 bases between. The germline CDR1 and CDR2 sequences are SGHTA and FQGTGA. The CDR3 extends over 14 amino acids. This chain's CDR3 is CASSSDWAYYEQFF. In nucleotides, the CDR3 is TGTGCCAGCAGCTCTGATTGGGCGTATTATGAGCAGTTCTTC.

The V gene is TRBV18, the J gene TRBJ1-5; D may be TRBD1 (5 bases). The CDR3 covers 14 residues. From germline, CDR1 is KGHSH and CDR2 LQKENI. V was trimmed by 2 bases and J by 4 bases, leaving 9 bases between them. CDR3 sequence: CASSPGGGNQPQHF. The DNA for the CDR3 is TGTGCCAGCTCACCAGGGGGGGGAAATCAGCCCCAGCATTTT.

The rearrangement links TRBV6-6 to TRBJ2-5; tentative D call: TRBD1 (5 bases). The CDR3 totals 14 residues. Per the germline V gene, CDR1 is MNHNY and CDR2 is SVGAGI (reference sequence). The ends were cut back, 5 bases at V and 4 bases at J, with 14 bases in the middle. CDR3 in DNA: TGTGCCAGCAGTAACAGACAGTCAGGAGAGACCCAGTACTTC. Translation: CASSNRQSGETQYF.

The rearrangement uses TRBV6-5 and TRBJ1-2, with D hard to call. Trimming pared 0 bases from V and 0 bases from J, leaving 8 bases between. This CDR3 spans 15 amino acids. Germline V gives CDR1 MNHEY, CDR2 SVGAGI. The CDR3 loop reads CASSYSSVTNYGYTF. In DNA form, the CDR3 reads TGTGCCAGCAGTTACTCGAGTGTCACTAACTATGGCTACACCTTC.

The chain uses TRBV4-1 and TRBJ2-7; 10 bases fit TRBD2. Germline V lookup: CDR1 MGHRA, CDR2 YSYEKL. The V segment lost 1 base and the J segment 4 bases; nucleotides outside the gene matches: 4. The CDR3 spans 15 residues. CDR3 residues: CASSQGVAGGYEQYF. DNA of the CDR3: TGCGCCAGCAGCCAAGGGGTAGCGGGAGGATACGAGCAGTACTTC.

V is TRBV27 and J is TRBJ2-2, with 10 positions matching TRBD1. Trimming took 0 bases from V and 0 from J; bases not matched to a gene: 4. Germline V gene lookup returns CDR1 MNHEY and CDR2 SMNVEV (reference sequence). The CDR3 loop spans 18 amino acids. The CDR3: CASSLSGGQGTNTGELFF. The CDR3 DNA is TGTGCCAGCAGTTTATCGGGGGGACAGGGGACGAACACCGGGGAGCTGTTTTTT.

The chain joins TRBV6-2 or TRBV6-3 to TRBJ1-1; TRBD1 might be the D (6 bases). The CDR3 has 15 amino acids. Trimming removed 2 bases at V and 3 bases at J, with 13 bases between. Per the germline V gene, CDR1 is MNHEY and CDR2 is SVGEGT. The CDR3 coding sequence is TGTGCCAGCAGTTACCCGACAGGCTGGTACACTGAAGCTTTCTTT. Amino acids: CASSYPTGWYTEAFF.

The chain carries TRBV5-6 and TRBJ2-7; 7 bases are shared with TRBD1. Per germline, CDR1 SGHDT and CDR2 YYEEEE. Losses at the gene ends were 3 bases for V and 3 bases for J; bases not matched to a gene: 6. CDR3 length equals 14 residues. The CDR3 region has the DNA TGTGCCAGCAGCTCAGGGGGATGGGGCTACGAGCAGTACTTC. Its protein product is CASSSGGWGYEQYF.

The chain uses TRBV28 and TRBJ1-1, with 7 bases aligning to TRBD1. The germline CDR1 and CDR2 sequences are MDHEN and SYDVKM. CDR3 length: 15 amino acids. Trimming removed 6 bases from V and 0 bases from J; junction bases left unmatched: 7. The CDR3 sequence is CASRGQDLMNTEAFF. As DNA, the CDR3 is TGTGCCAGCAGAGGACAGGACCTAATGAACACTGAAGCTTTCTTT.

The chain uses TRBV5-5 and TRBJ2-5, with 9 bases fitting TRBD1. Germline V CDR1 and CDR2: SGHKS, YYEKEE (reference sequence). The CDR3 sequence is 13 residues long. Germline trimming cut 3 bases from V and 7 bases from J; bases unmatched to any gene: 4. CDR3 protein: CASSWGQGLTQYF. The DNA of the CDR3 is TGTGCCAGCAGCTGGGGACAGGGACTGACCCAGTACTTC. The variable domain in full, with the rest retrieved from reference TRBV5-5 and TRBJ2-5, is DAGVTQSPTHLIKTRGQQVTLRCSPISGHKSVSWYQQVLGQGPQFIFQYYEKEERGRGNFPDRFSARQFPNYSSELNVNALLLGDSALYLCASSWGQGLTQYFGPGTRLLVL.

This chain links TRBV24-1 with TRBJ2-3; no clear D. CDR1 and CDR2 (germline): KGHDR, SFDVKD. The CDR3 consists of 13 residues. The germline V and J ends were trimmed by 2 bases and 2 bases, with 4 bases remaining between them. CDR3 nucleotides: TGTGCCACCAGTGATTCTGTCACAGATACGCAGTATTTT. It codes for CATSDSVTDTQYF.

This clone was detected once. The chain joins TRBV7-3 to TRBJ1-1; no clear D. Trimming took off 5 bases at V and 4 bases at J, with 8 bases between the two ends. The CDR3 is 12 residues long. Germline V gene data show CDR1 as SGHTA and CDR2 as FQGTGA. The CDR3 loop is CASSTPGTEAFF. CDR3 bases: TGTGCCAGCAGCACTCCGGGCACTGAAGCTTTCTTT.

CDR3 protein: CASGPLRGGSYNEQFF. The CDR3, as DNA: TGTGCCAGCGGACCTCTCAGGGGTGGTTCCTACAATGAGCAGTTCTTC. This sequence joins TRBV9 and TRBJ2-1; tentatively, D is TRBD1 (6 bases). Trimming took off 7 bases at V and 1 base at J, with 18 bases between the two ends. The CDR3 runs to 16 residues. CDR1 and CDR2 from the germline V gene are SGDLS and YYNGEE.

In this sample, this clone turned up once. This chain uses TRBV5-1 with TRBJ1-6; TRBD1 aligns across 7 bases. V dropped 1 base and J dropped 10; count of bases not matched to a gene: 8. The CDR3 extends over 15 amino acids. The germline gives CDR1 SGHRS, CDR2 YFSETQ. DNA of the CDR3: TGCGCCAGCAGCTTGTGGAGACAGGGAGTCTCACCCCTCCACTTT. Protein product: CASSLWRQGVSPLHF.

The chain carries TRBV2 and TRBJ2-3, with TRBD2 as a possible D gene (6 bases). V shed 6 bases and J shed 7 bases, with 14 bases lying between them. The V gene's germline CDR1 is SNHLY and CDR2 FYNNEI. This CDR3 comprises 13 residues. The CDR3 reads CASRLAPHNTQYF. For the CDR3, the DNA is TGTGCCAGCAGACTAGCCCCACATAATACGCAGTATTTT.

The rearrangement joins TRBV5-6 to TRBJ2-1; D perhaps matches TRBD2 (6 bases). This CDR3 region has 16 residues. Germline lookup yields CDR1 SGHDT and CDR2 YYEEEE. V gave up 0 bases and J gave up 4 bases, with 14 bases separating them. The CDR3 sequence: CASSLVGGDLYNEQFF. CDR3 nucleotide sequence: TGTGCCAGCAGCTTGGTTGGCGGGGACCTTTACAATGAGCAGTTCTTC.

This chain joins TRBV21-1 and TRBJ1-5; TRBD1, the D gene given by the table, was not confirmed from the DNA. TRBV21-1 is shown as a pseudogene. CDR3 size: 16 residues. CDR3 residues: CASSKAGGYSNQPQHF. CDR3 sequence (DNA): TGTGCCAGCAGCAAAGCAGGGGGCTATAGCAATCAGCCCCAGCATTTT.

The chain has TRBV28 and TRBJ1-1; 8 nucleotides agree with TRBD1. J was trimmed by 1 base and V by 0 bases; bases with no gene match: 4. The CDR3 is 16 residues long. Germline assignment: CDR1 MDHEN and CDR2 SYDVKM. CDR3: CASSLWGQDPNTEAFF. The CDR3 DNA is TGTGCCAGCAGTTTATGGGGACAGGACCCGAACACTGAAGCTTTCTTT.

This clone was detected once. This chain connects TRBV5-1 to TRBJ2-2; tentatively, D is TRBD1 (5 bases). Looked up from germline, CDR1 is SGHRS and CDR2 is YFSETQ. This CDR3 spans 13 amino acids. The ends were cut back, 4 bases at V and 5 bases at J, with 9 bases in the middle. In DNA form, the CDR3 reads TGCGCCAGCAGCCTCCAGGGTACCGGGGAGCTGTTTTTT. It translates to CASSLQGTGELFF.

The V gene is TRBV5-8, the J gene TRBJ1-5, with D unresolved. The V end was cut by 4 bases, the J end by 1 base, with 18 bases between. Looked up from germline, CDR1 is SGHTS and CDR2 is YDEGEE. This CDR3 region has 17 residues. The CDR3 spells CASSRNPGSSSNQPQHF. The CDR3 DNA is TGTGCCAGCAGCCGGAACCCCGGGAGTTCGAGCAATCAGCCCCAGCATTTT.

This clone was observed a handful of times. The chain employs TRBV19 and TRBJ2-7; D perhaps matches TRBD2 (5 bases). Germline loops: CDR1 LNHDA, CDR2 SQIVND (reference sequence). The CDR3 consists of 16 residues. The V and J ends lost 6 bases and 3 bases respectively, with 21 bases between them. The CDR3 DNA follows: TGTGCCAGTAGCCGCCACCCGGGGTACGGCAGCTACGAGCAGTACTTC. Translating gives CASSRHPGYGSYEQYF.